The next 17 T cell receptor beta chains were all read from a single sample in a study of cytomegalovirus exposure and HLA in healthy donors. PCR primers comprised 60 Vbeta and 13 Jbeta primers. Using immunoSEQ multiplex PCR, the repertoire was profiled, and TCRdb retains in-frame clones only, with some absent. The table includes some 90,000 clones, 65% to 80% detected once. Sequenced sample: PBMCs. The receptors originated from a man in his forties or fifties in good health and CMV-seronegative.

The chain employs TRBV4-3 and TRBJ2-7; 8 bases map to TRBD1. V gave up 4 bases and J gave up 3 bases; unmatched junction bases: 5. Germline CDR1 reads LGHNA; CDR2 reads YSLEER. There are 14 residues in the CDR3. The CDR3 sequence: CASSLNRGSYEQYF. In DNA, the CDR3 is TGCGCCAGCAGCCTCAACAGGGGGAGCTACGAGCAGTACTTC.

This clone appeared a few times. The chain has TRBV7-9 and TRBJ2-6, with TRBD2 as a possible D gene (5 bases). Per germline, CDR1 SEHNR and CDR2 FQNEAQ (reference sequence). The V end was cut by 4 bases, the J end by 0 bases, with 7 bases between. The CDR3 has 15 residues. The CDR3 bases are TGTGCCAGCAGCTCGCGGGTCTCTGGGGCCAACGTCCTGACTTTC. Protein product: CASSSRVSGANVLTF. Supplemented by reference TRBV7-9 and TRBJ2-6, the full variable domain reads DTGVSQNPRHKITKRGQNVTFRCDPISEHNRLYWYRQTLGQGPEFLTYFQNEAQLEKSRLLSDRFSAERPKGSFSTLEIQRTEQGDSAMYLCASSSRVSGANVLTFGAGSRLTVL.

Points on this clone: Other nucleotide sequences in the sample specify the same CDR3. V gene TRBV5-6 combines with J gene TRBJ2-6, with 8 bases aligning to TRBD1. The CDR3 loop spans 15 amino acids. Per the germline V gene, CDR1 is SGHDT and CDR2 is YYEEEE. Trimming at V came to 2 bases and at J to 2 bases, leaving 0 bases not matched to a gene. The CDR3: CASSLQGAGANVLTF. The CDR3 DNA reads TGTGCCAGCAGCTTACAGGGGGCTGGGGCCAACGTCCTGACTTTC.

The chain couples TRBV14 to TRBJ1-2, with D uncertain. Germline CDR1 SGHDN, CDR2 FVKESK. The V end was cut by 4 bases, the J end by 4 bases, with 22 bases between. The CDR3 covers 17 residues. The CDR3 loop reads CASSPSRGTARGYGYTF. The CDR3 nucleotides are TGTGCCAGCAGCCCCTCCCGCGGAACCGCTCGGGGCTATGGCTACACCTTC.

The chain joins TRBV18 to TRBJ2-1; 8 bases agree with TRBD1. This CDR3 contains 13 residues. Trimming removed 3 bases from V and 9 bases from J; junction bases left unmatched: 4. Germline values: CDR1 KGHSH, CDR2 LQKENI. CDR3: CASSPPGGLEQFF. Here the CDR3 DNA reads TGTGCCAGCTCACCCCCAGGGGGCCTTGAGCAGTTCTTC.

The chain has TRBV6-1 and TRBJ2-6; no clear D gene. CDR1 is MNHNS and CDR2 is SASEGT in the germline V gene. Trimming stripped 5 bases from V and 0 bases from J, with 8 bases between. The CDR3 consists of 15 residues. The CDR3 spells CASSPTSSGANVLTF. CDR3 nucleotide sequence: TGTGCCAGCAGTCCTACCTCCTCTGGGGCCAACGTCCTGACTTTC.

V is TRBV7-9 and J is TRBJ2-1; 9 positions match TRBD1. After removal of 6 bases from V and 8 bases from J, the junction contained 14 bases not matched to a gene. CDR3 size: 16 residues. Germline CDR1 is SEHNR and CDR2 is FQNEAQ (reference sequence). The CDR3 is CASREPAGQGMDEQFF. The CDR3 DNA follows: TGTGCCAGCAGGGAGCCCGCGGGACAGGGTATGGATGAGCAGTTCTTC.

This chain joins TRBV10-3 and TRBJ2-1; TRBD2 matches 13 bases. Trimming cost V 4 bases and J 8 bases; bases outside gene matches: 5. CDR1 is ENHRY, CDR2 SYGVKD, per germline. This CDR3 is built from 15 residues. Here the CDR3 DNA reads TGTGCCATCAGTGGGACTAGCGGGGGAGGTGATGAGCAGTTCTTC. Its translation: CAISGTSGGGDEQFF.

The rearrangement links TRBV29-1 to TRBJ2-7, with D uncertain. V dropped 6 bases and J dropped 1 base, with 13 bases sitting between them. Germline assignment: CDR1 SQVTM and CDR2 ANQGSEA. The CDR3 is 13 amino acids. In DNA, the CDR3 is TGCAGCGTGAGAGAGTCTTTTTCCTACGAGCAGTACTTC. Amino acids: CSVRESFSYEQYF.

The V and J genes are TRBV28 and TRBJ1-1; unclear D gene. V was trimmed by 2 bases and J by 11 bases, leaving 18 bases between them. The CDR3 loop spans 14 amino acids. Germline V CDR1 and CDR2: MDHEN, SYDVKM. The CDR3 spells CASSLVIPTSDAFF. Written as DNA, the CDR3 is TGTGCCAGCAGTTTAGTGATCCCTACGTCCGATGCTTTCTTT.

A note on this clone: Because the CDR3 is missing its conserved closing phenylalanine or tryptophan, this is likely a read error. The rearrangement uses TRBV4-2 and TRBJ2-3; the D gene is possibly TRBD1 (6 bases). This CDR3 is 15 amino acids long. With 1 base removed from V and 1 base from J, the gap between germline ends came to 9 bases. Germline CDR1 and CDR2: LGHNA and YNFKEQ. CDR3 in DNA: TGTGCCAGCAGCCAAGGGGGGCTGCGCACAGATACGCAGTATGTT. Encoded protein: CASSQGGLRTDTQYV.

The chain employs TRBV6-5 and TRBJ1-2; a weak D match, TRBD1 (5 bases). The CDR3 runs to 15 residues. Germline-derived CDR1 and CDR2 are MNHEY and SVGAGI. V gave up 7 bases and J gave up 3 bases, with 18 bases separating them. The chain's CDR3 is CASTPHVSGDYGYTF. CDR3 bases: TGTGCCAGCACTCCGCACGTTTCGGGGGACTATGGCTACACCTTC.

The chain is built from TRBV27 and TRBJ2-5; D ambiguous. The CDR3 totals 14 residues. Germline-derived CDR1 and CDR2 are MNHEY and SMNVEV (reference sequence). Trimming took off 3 bases at V and 1 base at J, with 9 bases between the two ends. The CDR3 bases are TGTGCCAGCAGTTTCGGGTCCAGCCAAGAGACCCAGTACTTC. This translates into CASSFGSSQETQYF.

This clone has only one observation. The chain employs TRBV5-4 and TRBJ2-7; 11 nucleotides align to TRBD2. Germline values: CDR1 SGHNT, CDR2 YYREEE (reference sequence). This CDR3 is built from 15 residues. V shed 0 bases, J shed 6 bases, and the junction held 5 bases outside the gene matches. The CDR3, as DNA: TGTGCCAGCAGCTTGGGAACTAGCGGGGGCCGCGAGCAGTACTTC. Translated, it gives CASSLGTSGGREQYF.

The CDR3 DNA reads as TGTGCCAGCATCACCGGGAGACTAGCGGGGGGGCTGAGCACAGATACGCAGTATTTT. This translates into CASITGRLAGGLSTDTQYF. The V call is TRBV5-6, the J call TRBJ2-3; 14 nucleotides agree with TRBD2. V trimming: 6 bases; J trimming: 0 bases; junction bases outside the gene matches: 12. From germline, CDR1 is SGHDT and CDR2 YYEEEE. The CDR3 spans 19 residues.

The genes are TRBV7-7 and TRBJ2-3, with D unresolved. CDR1 and CDR2 from the germline V gene are SSHAT and FNYEAQ (reference sequence). With 2 bases removed from V and 1 base from J, the gap between germline ends came to 4 bases. CDR3 size: 13 residues. CDR3 residues: CASSLQGTDTQYF. CDR3 bases: TGTGCCAGCAGCTTACAGGGCACAGATACGCAGTATTTT.

This chain joins TRBV19 and TRBJ2-1, with a weak D call TRBD2 (6 bases). Trimming stripped 4 bases from V and 6 bases from J, with 19 bases between. The CDR3 consists of 16 residues. Germline CDR1 and CDR2: LNHDA and SQIVND (reference sequence). The CDR3 loop is CASSRRWDFRPNEQFF. CDR3 in DNA: TGTGCCAGTAGTAGGAGGTGGGACTTCCGGCCCAATGAGCAGTTCTTC.